This T cell receptor (beta chain) was captured in a study of early T cells in non-severe SARS-CoV-2 infection. Overall study: Sequencing was performed on bulk RNA from unsorted whole blood, leaving chains unpaired. The study's findings and limits: VDJdb matching skewed toward anti-spike CD8 responses, missing private and CD4 specificities.

cDNA molecules, individually, were tagged with unique molecular identifiers. TCRdb fed the 5' RACE reads into MiXCR, producing one record per CDR3 protein. The data show about 61,000 distinct CDR3 sequences, about 12% seen once. This clonotype was observed many times. Its antigen is not known. This TCR was recovered from an adult who was a healthcare worker with PCR-confirmed SARS-CoV-2 infection or an uninfected control (not recorded which). The donor label of this sample is uncertain. The sequenced sample was whole blood, obtained at baseline.

The CDR3 DNA reads TGTGCCAGCAGTACCCGAGGCAGTCCTTATGGCTACACCTTC. It is translated as CASSTRGSPYGYTF. This chain joins TRBV12-3 or TRBV12-4 and TRBJ1-2; no firm D call. The CDR3 sequence is 14 residues long. The V gene lost 5 bases and the J gene lost 5 bases, with 15 bases spanning the gap.